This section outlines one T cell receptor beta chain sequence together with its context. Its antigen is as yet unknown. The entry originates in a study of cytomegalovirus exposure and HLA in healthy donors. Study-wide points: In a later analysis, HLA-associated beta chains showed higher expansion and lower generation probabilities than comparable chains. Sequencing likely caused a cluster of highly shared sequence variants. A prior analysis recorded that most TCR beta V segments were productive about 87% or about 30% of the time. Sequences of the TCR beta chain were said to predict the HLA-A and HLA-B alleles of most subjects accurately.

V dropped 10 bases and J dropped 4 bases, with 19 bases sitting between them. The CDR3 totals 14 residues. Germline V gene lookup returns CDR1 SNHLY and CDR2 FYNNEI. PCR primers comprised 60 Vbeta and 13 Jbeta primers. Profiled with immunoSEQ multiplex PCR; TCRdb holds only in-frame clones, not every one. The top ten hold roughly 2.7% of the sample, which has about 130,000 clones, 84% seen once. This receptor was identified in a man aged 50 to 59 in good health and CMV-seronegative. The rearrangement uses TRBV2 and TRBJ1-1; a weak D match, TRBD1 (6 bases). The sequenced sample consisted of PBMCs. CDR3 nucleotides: TGTGCCACCCCGGGGGGGGGCTGGGGCACTGAAGCTTTCTTT. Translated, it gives CATPGGGWGTEAFF.